Following are 11 T cell receptor beta chains from one sample sequenced in a study of monozygotic twins with inflammatory bowel disease. With the 5' RACE reads reprocessed, TCRdb shows one record per CDR3 protein and no DNA. This repertoire comprises about 300,000 distinct CDR3 sequences; its ten largest clones make up roughly 5.2%. Sequenced sample: blood. The receptors here all came from a human donor with ulcerative colitis or Crohn's disease, or a healthy co-twin of an affected twin (not recorded which).

V gene TRBV5-5 combines with J gene TRBJ2-3. The CDR3 has 14 amino acids. Germline-derived CDR1 and CDR2 are SGHKS and YYEKEE (reference sequence). This CDR3 is CASSLLGAADTQYF.

V gene TRBV4-3 combines with J gene TRBJ1-6. Germline V gene lookup returns CDR1 LGHNA and CDR2 YSLEER. This CDR3 has 15 residues. The CDR3 loop is CASSQEGSYNSPLHF.

V is TRBV12-3 or TRBV12-4 and J is TRBJ1-2; the TCRdb call, TRBD1, lacks DNA for checking. This CDR3 contains 14 residues. CDR3 in amino acids: CASSLRGRSYGYTF.

The chain combines TRBV20-1 with TRBJ1-2. Germline CDR1 is DFQATT and CDR2 is SNEGSKA (reference sequence). This CDR3 contains 16 residues. CDR3 protein: CSARDERTRGYGGYTF.

The chain has TRBV7-2 and TRBJ1-2. This CDR3 contains 12 residues. The germline gives CDR1 SGHTA, CDR2 FQGNSA. This CDR3 is CASSAINYGYTF. Looking up the rest from reference TRBV7-2 and TRBJ1-2 gives the full variable domain: GAGVSQSPSNKVTEKGKDVELRCDPISGHTALYWYRQSLGQGLEFLIYFQGNSAPDKSGLPSDRFSAERTGGSVSTLTIQRTQQEDSAVYLCASSAINYGYTFGSGTRLTVV.

The rearrangement links TRBV5-1 to TRBJ2-7; TCRdb calls TRBD1, which cannot be checked without DNA. The CDR3 loop spans 14 amino acids. Germline loops: CDR1 SGHRS, CDR2 YFSETQ. The CDR3 region is CASSPRDGSYEQYF.

The CDR3 is CSAGSFSGRTISRETQYF. The rearrangement links TRBV20-1 to TRBJ2-5; TCRdb selects TRBD2, and the lack of DNA leaves this call unchecked. This CDR3 is built from 18 residues. Per the germline V gene, CDR1 is DFQATT and CDR2 is SNEGSKA (reference sequence).

The chain carries TRBV29-1 and TRBJ2-3. CDR3 length: 12 amino acids. The germline V gene encodes CDR1 SQVTM and CDR2 ANQGSEA. CDR3 protein: CSVGVFTDTQYF.

The genes are TRBV2 and TRBJ2-5; the TRBD1 assignment by TCRdb is unverifiable without DNA. The CDR3 loop spans 15 amino acids. Per germline, CDR1 SNHLY and CDR2 FYNNEI. The chain's CDR3 is CASRLRETGEETQYF.

This chain connects TRBV5-1 to TRBJ1-2; TCRdb calls TRBD1, which cannot be checked without DNA. This CDR3 contains 13 residues. Per the germline V gene, CDR1 is SGHRS and CDR2 is YFSETQ. The CDR3 reads CASSSGGAYGYTF.

The genes are TRBV28 and TRBJ1-5. CDR1 MDHEN and CDR2 SYDVKM come from the germline V gene. The CDR3 length is 14 residues. The CDR3 sequence: CASRQSYSNQPQHF.